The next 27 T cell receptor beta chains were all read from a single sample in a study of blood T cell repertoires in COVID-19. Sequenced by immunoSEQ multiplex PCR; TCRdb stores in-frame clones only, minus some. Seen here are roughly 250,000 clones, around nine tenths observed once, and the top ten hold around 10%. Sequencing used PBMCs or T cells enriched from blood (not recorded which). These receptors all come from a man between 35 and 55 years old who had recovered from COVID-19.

CDR3 residues: CASSGTVQTEAFF. The DNA of the CDR3 is TGTGCCAGTAGTGGGACTGTGCAAACTGAAGCTTTCTTT. The chain employs TRBV19 and TRBJ1-1; possibly TRBD1 for D (5 bases). Trimming cost V 5 bases and J 5 bases, with 12 bases left between them. From germline, CDR1 is LNHDA and CDR2 SQIVND (reference sequence). The CDR3 totals 13 residues.

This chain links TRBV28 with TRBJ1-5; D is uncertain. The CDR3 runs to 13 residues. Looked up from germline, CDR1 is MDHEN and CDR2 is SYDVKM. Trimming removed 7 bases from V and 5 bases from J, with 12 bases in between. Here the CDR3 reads CASTPGVDQPQHF. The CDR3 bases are TGTGCCAGCACCCCCGGGGTGGATCAGCCCCAGCATTTT.

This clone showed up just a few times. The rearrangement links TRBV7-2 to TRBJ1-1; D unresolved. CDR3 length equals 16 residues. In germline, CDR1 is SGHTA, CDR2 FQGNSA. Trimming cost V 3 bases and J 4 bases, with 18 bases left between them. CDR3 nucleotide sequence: TGTGCCAGCAGCTTGTGGGTTCAGCCCCGAGGCACTGAAGCTTTCTTT. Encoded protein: CASSLWVQPRGTEAFF.

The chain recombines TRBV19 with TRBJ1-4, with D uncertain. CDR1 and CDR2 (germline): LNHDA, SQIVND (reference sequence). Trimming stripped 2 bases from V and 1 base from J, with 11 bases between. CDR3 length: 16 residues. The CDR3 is CASSISLLRTNEKLFF. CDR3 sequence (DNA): TGTGCCAGTAGTATATCCCTCCTTCGAACTAATGAAAAACTGTTTTTT.

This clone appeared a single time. This CDR3 is CASRLQEIYEQYF. The CDR3, as DNA: TGTGCCAGCAGGCTACAGGAGATATACGAGCAGTACTTC. The chain carries TRBV6-5 and TRBJ2-7; weak D call: TRBD1 (5 bases). The germline V gene has CDR1 MNHEY and CDR2 SVGAGI. This CDR3 has 13 amino acids. The V gene lost 6 bases and the J gene lost 4 bases, with 13 bases spanning the gap.

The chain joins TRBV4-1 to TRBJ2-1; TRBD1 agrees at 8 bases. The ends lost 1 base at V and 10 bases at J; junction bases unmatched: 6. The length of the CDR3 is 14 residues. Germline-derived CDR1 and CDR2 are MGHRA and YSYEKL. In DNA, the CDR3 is TGCGCCAGCAGCCAAGTGGACAGGGTAAAGGAGCAGTTCTTC. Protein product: CASSQVDRVKEQFF.

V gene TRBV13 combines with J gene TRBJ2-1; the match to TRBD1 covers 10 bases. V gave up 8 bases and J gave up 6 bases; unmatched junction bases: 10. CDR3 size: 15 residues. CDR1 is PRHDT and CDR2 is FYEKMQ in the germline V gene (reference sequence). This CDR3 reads CASEPTGGAFNEQFF. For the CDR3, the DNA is TGTGCCAGCGAACCGACAGGGGGCGCGTTCAATGAGCAGTTCTTC.

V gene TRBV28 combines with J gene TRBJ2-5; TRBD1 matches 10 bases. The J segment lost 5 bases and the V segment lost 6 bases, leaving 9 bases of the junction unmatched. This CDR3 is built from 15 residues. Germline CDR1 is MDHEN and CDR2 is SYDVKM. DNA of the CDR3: TGTGCCAGCAGAAGTCCGGGACAGGGGAGCGAGACCCAGTACTTC. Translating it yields CASRSPGQGSETQYF.

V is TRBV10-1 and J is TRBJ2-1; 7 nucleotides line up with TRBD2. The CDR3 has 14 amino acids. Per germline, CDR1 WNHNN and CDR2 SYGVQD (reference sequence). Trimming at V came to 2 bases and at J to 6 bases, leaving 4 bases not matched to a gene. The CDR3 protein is CASSEVGGSNEQFF. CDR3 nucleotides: TGCGCCAGCAGTGAGGTCGGCGGGAGCAATGAGCAGTTCTTC.

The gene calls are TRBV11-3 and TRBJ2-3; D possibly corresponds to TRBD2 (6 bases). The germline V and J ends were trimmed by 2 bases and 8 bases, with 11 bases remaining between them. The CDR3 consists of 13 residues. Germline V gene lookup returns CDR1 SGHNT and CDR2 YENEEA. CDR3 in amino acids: CASSLSTSPTQYF. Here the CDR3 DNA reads TGTGCCAGCAGCTTATCTACTAGCCCTACGCAGTATTTT. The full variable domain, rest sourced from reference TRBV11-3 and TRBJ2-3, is EAGVVQSPRYKIIEKKQPVAFWCNPISGHNTLYWYLQNLGQGPELLIRYENEEAVDDSQLPKDRFSAERLKGVDSTLKIQPAELGDSAVYLCASSLSTSPTQYFGPGTRLTVL.

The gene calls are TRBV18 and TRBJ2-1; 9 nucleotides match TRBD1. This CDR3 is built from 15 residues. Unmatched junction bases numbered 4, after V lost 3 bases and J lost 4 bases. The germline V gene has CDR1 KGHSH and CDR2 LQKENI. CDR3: CASSPGTGTYNEQFF. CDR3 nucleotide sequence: TGTGCCAGCTCACCGGGGACAGGGACGTACAATGAGCAGTTCTTC.

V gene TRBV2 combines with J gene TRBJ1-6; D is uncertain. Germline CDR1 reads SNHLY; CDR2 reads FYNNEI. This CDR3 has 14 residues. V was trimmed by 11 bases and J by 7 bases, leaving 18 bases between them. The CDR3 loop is CAAVEGIQNSPLHF. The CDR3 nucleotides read TGTGCCGCCGTAGAGGGAATTCAGAATTCACCCCTCCACTTT.

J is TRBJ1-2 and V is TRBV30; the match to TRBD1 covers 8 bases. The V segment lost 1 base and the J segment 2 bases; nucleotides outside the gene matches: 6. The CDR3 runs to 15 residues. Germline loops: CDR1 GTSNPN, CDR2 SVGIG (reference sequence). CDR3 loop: CAWSARGRANYGYTF. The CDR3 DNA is TGTGCCTGGAGTGCCAGGGGGCGTGCGAACTATGGCTACACCTTC. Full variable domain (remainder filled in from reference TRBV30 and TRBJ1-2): SQTIHQWPATLVQPVGSPLSLECTVEGTSNPNLYWYRQAAGRGLQLLFYSVGIGQISSEVPQNLSASRPQDRQFILSSKKLLLSDSGFYLCAWSARGRANYGYTFGSGTRLTVV.

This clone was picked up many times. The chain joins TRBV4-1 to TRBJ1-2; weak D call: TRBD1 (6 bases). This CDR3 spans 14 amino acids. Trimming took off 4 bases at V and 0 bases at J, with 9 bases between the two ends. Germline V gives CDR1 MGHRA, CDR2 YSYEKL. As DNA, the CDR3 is TGCGCCAGCAGCCCCGGACAGACTAACTATGGCTACACCTTC. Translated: CASSPGQTNYGYTF.

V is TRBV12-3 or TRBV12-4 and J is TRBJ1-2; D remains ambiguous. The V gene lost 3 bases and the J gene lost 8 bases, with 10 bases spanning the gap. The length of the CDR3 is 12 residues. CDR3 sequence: CASSFLGGGYTF. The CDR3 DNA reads TGTGCCAGCAGTTTCCTGGGAGGAGGCTACACCTTC.

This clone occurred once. This CDR3 is CASSPRTTSYEQYF. In nucleotides, the CDR3 is TGTGCCAGCTCACCGCGGACTACCTCCTACGAGCAGTACTTC. V and J are TRBV18 and TRBJ2-7; maybe TRBD2 (6 bases). Germline V lookup: CDR1 KGHSH, CDR2 LQKENI. The CDR3 is 14 amino acids. V was shortened by 3 bases and J by 0 bases, with 9 bases between the two germline ends. The whole variable domain, remainder taken from reference TRBV18 and TRBJ2-7, is NAGVMQNPRHLVRRRGQEARLRCSPMKGHSHVYWYRQLPEEGLKFMVYLQKENIIDESGMPKERFSAEFPKEGPSILRIQQVVRGDSAAYFCASSPRTTSYEQYFGPGTRLTVT.

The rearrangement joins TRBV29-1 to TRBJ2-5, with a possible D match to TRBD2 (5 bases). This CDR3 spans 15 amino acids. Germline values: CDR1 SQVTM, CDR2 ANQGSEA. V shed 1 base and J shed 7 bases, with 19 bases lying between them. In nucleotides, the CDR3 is TGCAGCGTTGAAGCAGCCCATGAGAGGGTGGCGACCCAGTACTTC. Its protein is CSVEAAHERVATQYF.

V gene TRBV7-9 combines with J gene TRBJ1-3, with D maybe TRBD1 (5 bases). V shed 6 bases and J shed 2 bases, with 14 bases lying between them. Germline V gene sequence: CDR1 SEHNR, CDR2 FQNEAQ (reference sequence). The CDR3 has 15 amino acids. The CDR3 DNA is TGTGCCAGCAGGTTTCAGGGAGGTGCTGGAAACACCATATATTTT. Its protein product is CASRFQGGAGNTIYF.

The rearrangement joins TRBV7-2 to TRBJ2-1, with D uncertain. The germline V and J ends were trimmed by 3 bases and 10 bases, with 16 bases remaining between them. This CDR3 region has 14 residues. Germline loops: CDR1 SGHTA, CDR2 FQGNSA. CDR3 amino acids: CASSFLERAREQFF. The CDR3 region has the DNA TGTGCCAGCAGCTTTCTGGAGCGCGCGCGCGAGCAGTTCTTC.

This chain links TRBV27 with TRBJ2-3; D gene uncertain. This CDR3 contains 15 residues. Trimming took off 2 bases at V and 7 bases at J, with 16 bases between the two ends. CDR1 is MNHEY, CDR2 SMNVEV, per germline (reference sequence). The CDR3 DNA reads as TGTGCCAGCAGTTTACTCGGTAGCCCCAGTTATACGCAGTATTTT. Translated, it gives CASSLLGSPSYTQYF.

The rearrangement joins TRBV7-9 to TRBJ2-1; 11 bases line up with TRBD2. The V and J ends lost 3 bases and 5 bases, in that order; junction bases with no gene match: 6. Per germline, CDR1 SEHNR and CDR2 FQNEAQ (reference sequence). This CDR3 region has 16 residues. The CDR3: CASSLGLADPNNEQFF. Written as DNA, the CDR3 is TGTGCCAGCAGCTTGGGACTAGCGGACCCAAACAATGAGCAGTTCTTC.

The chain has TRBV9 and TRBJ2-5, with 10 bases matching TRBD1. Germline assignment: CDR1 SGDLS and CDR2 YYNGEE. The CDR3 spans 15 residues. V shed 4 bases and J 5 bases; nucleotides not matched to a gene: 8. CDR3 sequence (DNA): TGTGCCAGCAGCCCTGGGACAGGGGTACTGGAGACCCAGTACTTC. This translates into CASSPGTGVLETQYF.

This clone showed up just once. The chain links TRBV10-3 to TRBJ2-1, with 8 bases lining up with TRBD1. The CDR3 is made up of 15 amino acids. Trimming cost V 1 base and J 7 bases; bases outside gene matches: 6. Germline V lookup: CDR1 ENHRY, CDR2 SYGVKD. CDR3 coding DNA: TGTGCCATCAGTGAGTGGCAGGGGGCGGGTAATGAGCAGTTCTTC. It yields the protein CAISEWQGAGNEQFF.

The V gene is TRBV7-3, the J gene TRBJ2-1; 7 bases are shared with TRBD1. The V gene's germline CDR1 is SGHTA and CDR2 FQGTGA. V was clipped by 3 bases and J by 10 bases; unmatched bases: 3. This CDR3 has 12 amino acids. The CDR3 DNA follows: TGTGCCAGCAGCTTGACAGGGAAAGAGCAGTTCTTC. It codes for CASSLTGKEQFF.

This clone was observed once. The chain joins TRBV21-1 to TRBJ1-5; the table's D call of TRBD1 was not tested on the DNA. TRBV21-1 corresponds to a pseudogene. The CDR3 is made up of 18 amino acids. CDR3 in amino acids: CASLPAAKDREVGQPQHF. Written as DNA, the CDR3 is TGTGCCAGCTTGCCAGCAGCAAAGGACAGGGAGGTCGGTCAGCCCCAGCATTTT.

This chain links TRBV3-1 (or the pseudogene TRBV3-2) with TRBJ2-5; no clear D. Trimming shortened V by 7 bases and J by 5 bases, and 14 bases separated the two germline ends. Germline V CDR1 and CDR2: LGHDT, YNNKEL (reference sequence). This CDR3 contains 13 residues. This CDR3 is CASTPPTRETQYF. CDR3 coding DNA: TGTGCCAGCACCCCTCCAACGAGGGAGACCCAGTACTTC.

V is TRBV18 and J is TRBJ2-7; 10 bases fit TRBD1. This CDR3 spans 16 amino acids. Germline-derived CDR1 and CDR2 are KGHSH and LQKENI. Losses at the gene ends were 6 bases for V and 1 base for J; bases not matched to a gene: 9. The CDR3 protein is CASSRGPGQGSYEQYF. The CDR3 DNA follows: TGTGCCAGCTCGCGAGGCCCGGGACAGGGGTCCTACGAGCAGTACTTC.